Following are 20 T cell receptor beta chains from one sample sequenced in a study of shared clonotypes between healthy human individuals. Repertoires were generated with immunoSEQ multiplex PCR, while TCRdb's copy carries only in-frame clones and drops some. The repertoire includes about 1,500,000 clones, over 95% of them detected once, and 1.2% sits in the top ten. Material for sequencing was naive CD4+ T cells sorted from blood. Noted subset: CD45RA+ positively selected. These TCRs come from a man under 40 in good health.

This chain joins TRBV6-4 and TRBJ1-5; 7 nucleotides line up with TRBD1. The CDR3 covers 14 residues. Trimming removed 6 bases from V and 6 bases from J; junction bases left unmatched: 8. Germline V CDR1 and CDR2: MRHNA, SNTAGT. For the CDR3, the DNA is TGTGCCAGCAGCATACGACAGGGAAGTCAGCCCCAGCATTTT. Protein product: CASSIRQGSQPQHF.

The V and J genes are TRBV9 and TRBJ2-2; TRBD1 might be the D (7 bases). V dropped 4 bases and J dropped 4 bases, with 14 bases sitting between them. The CDR3 is 15 residues long. Germline V gene data show CDR1 as SGDLS and CDR2 as YYNGEE. The DNA of the CDR3 is TGTGCCAGCAGCCCCAGGGGGGAAGCCACCGGGGAGCTGTTTTTT. It translates to CASSPRGEATGELFF.

The chain links TRBV2 to TRBJ2-5; TRBD2 is a possible D gene (5 bases). The CDR3 is 14 amino acids. Trimming removed 5 bases at V and 3 bases at J, with 13 bases between. The V gene's germline CDR1 is SNHLY and CDR2 FYNNEI. CDR3 sequence: CASSPTRLEETQYF. CDR3 in DNA: TGTGCCAGCAGTCCTACTAGATTGGAAGAGACCCAGTACTTC.

This sequence joins TRBV7-3 and TRBJ2-3; 14 bases align to TRBD2. V was pared by 5 bases and J by 2 bases, with 12 bases of the junction left unmatched. CDR1 SGHTA and CDR2 FQGTGA come from the germline V gene. The CDR3 has 19 amino acids. The CDR3 bases are TGTGCCAGCAGCCGCAGAGGGACTAGCGGGAGAGGGGACACAGATACGCAGTATTTT. Encoded protein: CASSRRGTSGRGDTDTQYF.

The V call is TRBV10-3, the J call TRBJ2-1; D possibly corresponds to TRBD2 (6 bases). V lost 2 bases and J lost 4, with 12 bases in between. The CDR3 extends over 15 amino acids. Germline V CDR1 and CDR2: ENHRY, SYGVKD. Here the CDR3 DNA reads TGTGCCATCAGTGAGGGACTAACCATATACAATGAGCAGTTCTTC. Translation: CAISEGLTIYNEQFF.

This sequence joins TRBV18 and TRBJ2-1, with 13 bases fitting TRBD2. The V and J ends lost 5 bases and 7 bases, in that order; junction bases with no gene match: 5. The CDR3 has 15 amino acids. Germline CDR1 and CDR2: KGHSH and LQKENI. The CDR3 DNA reads as TGTGCCAGCTCAGAACTAGCGGGAGGGCTGAATGAGCAGTTCTTC. This translates into CASSELAGGLNEQFF. Drawing the rest from reference TRBV18 and TRBJ2-1, the complete variable domain is NAGVMQNPRHLVRRRGQEARLRCSPMKGHSHVYWYRQLPEEGLKFMVYLQKENIIDESGMPKERFSAEFPKEGPSILRIQQVVRGDSAAYFCASSELAGGLNEQFFGPGTRLTVL.

This clone has a single count. The V call is TRBV6-1, the J call TRBJ2-7, with 11 positions matching TRBD1. CDR3 length: 15 amino acids. Losses at the gene ends were 7 bases for V and 4 bases for J; bases not matched to a gene: 9. CDR1 and CDR2 (germline): MNHNS, SASEGT. CDR3: CASTKRGQGVYEQYF. The CDR3 DNA reads as TGTGCCAGCACCAAAAGGGGACAGGGGGTGTACGAGCAGTACTTC.

The J gene is TRBJ2-7, the V gene TRBV20-1; D is uncertain. This CDR3 has 11 residues. In germline, CDR1 is DFQATT, CDR2 SNEGSKA (reference sequence). Trimming took 1 base from V and 8 from J, leaving 9 bases between them. The CDR3 reads CSARAGSQQYF. In DNA, the CDR3 is TGCAGTGCTAGAGCCGGGTCGCAGCAGTACTTC.

The chain links TRBV19 to TRBJ2-7; the D gene is possibly TRBD2 (6 bases). CDR3 length equals 13 residues. Trimming shortened V by 4 bases and J by 3 bases, and 10 bases separated the two germline ends. Germline V gene data show CDR1 as LNHDA and CDR2 as SQIVND (reference sequence). CDR3 in amino acids: CASSTSAGYEQYF. As DNA, the CDR3 is TGTGCCAGTAGTACTAGCGCCGGCTACGAGCAGTACTTC.

In the case of this clone: Other nucleotide sequences from this sample produce the same CDR3. This chain links TRBV19 with TRBJ2-2, with D unclear. CDR1 and CDR2 from the germline V gene are LNHDA and SQIVND (reference sequence). V was trimmed by 4 bases and J by 5 bases, leaving 2 bases between them. This CDR3 is built from 11 residues. CDR3 nucleotides: TGTGCCAGTAGTAGGACCGGGGAGCTGTTTTTT. Translating gives CASSRTGELFF.

The chain employs TRBV28 and TRBJ1-5; D is possibly TRBD1 (6 bases). The ends were cut back, 7 bases at V and 5 bases at J, with 15 bases in the middle. The CDR3 length is 14 residues. Germline assignment: CDR1 MDHEN and CDR2 SYDVKM. CDR3 bases: TGTGCCAGCATCGATTTAGGGGGAGATCAGCCCCAGCATTTT. Protein sequence: CASIDLGGDQPQHF. Full variable domain (remainder filled in from reference TRBV28 and TRBJ1-5): DVKVTQSSRYLVKRTGEKVFLECVQDMDHENMFWYRQDPGLGLRLIYFSYDVKMKEKGDIPEGYSVSREKKERFSLILESASTNQTSMYLCASIDLGGDQPQHFGDGTRLSIL.

The CDR3 sequence: CASRGGVSTDTQYF. The CDR3 region has the DNA TGCGCCAGCAGAGGAGGGGTCAGCACAGATACGCAGTATTTT. The chain is built from TRBV5-1 and TRBJ2-3; tentatively, D is TRBD2 (6 bases). V lost 5 bases to trimming and J lost 0 bases, with 10 bases between them. The germline gives CDR1 SGHRS, CDR2 YFSETQ. The CDR3 totals 14 residues. Full variable domain (missing parts from reference TRBV5-1 and TRBJ2-3): KAGVTQTPRYLIKTRGQQVTLSCSPISGHRSVSWYQQTPGQGLQFLFEYFSETQRNKGNFPGRFSGRQFSNSRSEMNVSTLELGDSALYLCASRGGVSTDTQYFGPGTRLTVL.

Written as DNA, the CDR3 is TGTGCCAGCAGCCAGCGACAGGGTAGGACCTACGAGCAGTACTTC. It is translated as CASSQRQGRTYEQYF. This chain joins TRBV7-2 and TRBJ2-7; the match to TRBD1 covers 7 bases. The CDR3 is made up of 15 amino acids. The germline gives CDR1 SGHTA, CDR2 FQGNSA. V shed 5 bases and J 2 bases; nucleotides not matched to a gene: 9.

The rearrangement uses TRBV5-1 and TRBJ2-2; 7 bases agree with TRBD1. This CDR3 region has 15 residues. Looked up from germline, CDR1 is SGHRS and CDR2 is YFSETQ. The V gene end was trimmed by 0 bases and the J gene end by 4 bases; junction bases not matched to a gene: 3. The CDR3 DNA follows: TGCGCCAGCAGCTTGGAGGGGGCTGGCACCGGGGAGCTGTTTTTT. Its protein product is CASSLEGAGTGELFF.

A single count supports this clone. The chain has TRBV9 and TRBJ2-6; no clear D gene. The CDR3 extends over 14 amino acids. The germline CDR1 and CDR2 sequences are SGDLS and YYNGEE. Trimming removed 2 bases from V and 4 bases from J, with 7 bases in between. CDR3 DNA: TGTGCCAGCAGCGTCCCCTCAGGGGCCAACGTCCTGACTTTC. Protein: CASSVPSGANVLTF.

The V and J genes are TRBV5-8 and TRBJ2-1; 9 bases match TRBD2. Germline assignment: CDR1 SGHTS and CDR2 YDEGEE. V trimming: 3 bases; J trimming: 0 bases; junction bases outside the gene matches: 10. This CDR3 spans 18 amino acids. CDR3 residues: CASSSRRGLASSYNEQFF. CDR3 bases: TGTGCCAGCAGCTCCCGTAGAGGACTAGCGAGCTCCTACAATGAGCAGTTCTTC.

The J gene is TRBJ1-5, the V gene TRBV2; D call uncertain. The germline V and J ends were trimmed by 6 bases and 3 bases, with 9 bases remaining between them. Germline CDR1 and CDR2: SNHLY and FYNNEI. The CDR3 covers 13 residues. The CDR3: CASRILANQPQHF. The CDR3 DNA follows: TGTGCCAGCAGGATTCTAGCCAATCAGCCCCAGCATTTT.

This chain links TRBV6-4 with TRBJ2-2; a weak D match, TRBD1 (6 bases). This CDR3 is 14 amino acids long. Germline CDR1 MRHNA, CDR2 SNTAGT. Trimming took 5 bases from V and 6 from J, leaving 13 bases between them. The CDR3 here is CASSQNRVSGELFF. The CDR3 nucleotides are TGTGCCAGCAGTCAAAACAGGGTATCCGGGGAGCTGTTTTTT.

About this clone itself: Other nucleotide sequences in the sample specify the same CDR3. CDR3 sequence: CASSLLGAGNQPQHF. The CDR3 nucleotides read TGTGCCAGCAGTTTACTGGGGGCCGGCAATCAGCCCCAGCATTTT. The V and J genes are TRBV27 and TRBJ1-5; D might be TRBD1 (6 bases). The germline V gene encodes CDR1 MNHEY and CDR2 SMNVEV (reference sequence). The CDR3 loop spans 15 amino acids. Deletions cut 2 bases from V and 2 bases from J, with 10 bases between.

The gene calls are TRBV5-1 and TRBJ2-1; no reliable D call. The CDR3 is 14 amino acids. From germline, CDR1 is SGHRS and CDR2 YFSETQ. V was cut by 0 bases and J by 10 bases, with 14 bases left in between. The CDR3: CASSLEELLGEQFF. In DNA, the CDR3 is TGCGCCAGCAGCTTGGAGGAATTACTGGGGGAGCAGTTCTTC.